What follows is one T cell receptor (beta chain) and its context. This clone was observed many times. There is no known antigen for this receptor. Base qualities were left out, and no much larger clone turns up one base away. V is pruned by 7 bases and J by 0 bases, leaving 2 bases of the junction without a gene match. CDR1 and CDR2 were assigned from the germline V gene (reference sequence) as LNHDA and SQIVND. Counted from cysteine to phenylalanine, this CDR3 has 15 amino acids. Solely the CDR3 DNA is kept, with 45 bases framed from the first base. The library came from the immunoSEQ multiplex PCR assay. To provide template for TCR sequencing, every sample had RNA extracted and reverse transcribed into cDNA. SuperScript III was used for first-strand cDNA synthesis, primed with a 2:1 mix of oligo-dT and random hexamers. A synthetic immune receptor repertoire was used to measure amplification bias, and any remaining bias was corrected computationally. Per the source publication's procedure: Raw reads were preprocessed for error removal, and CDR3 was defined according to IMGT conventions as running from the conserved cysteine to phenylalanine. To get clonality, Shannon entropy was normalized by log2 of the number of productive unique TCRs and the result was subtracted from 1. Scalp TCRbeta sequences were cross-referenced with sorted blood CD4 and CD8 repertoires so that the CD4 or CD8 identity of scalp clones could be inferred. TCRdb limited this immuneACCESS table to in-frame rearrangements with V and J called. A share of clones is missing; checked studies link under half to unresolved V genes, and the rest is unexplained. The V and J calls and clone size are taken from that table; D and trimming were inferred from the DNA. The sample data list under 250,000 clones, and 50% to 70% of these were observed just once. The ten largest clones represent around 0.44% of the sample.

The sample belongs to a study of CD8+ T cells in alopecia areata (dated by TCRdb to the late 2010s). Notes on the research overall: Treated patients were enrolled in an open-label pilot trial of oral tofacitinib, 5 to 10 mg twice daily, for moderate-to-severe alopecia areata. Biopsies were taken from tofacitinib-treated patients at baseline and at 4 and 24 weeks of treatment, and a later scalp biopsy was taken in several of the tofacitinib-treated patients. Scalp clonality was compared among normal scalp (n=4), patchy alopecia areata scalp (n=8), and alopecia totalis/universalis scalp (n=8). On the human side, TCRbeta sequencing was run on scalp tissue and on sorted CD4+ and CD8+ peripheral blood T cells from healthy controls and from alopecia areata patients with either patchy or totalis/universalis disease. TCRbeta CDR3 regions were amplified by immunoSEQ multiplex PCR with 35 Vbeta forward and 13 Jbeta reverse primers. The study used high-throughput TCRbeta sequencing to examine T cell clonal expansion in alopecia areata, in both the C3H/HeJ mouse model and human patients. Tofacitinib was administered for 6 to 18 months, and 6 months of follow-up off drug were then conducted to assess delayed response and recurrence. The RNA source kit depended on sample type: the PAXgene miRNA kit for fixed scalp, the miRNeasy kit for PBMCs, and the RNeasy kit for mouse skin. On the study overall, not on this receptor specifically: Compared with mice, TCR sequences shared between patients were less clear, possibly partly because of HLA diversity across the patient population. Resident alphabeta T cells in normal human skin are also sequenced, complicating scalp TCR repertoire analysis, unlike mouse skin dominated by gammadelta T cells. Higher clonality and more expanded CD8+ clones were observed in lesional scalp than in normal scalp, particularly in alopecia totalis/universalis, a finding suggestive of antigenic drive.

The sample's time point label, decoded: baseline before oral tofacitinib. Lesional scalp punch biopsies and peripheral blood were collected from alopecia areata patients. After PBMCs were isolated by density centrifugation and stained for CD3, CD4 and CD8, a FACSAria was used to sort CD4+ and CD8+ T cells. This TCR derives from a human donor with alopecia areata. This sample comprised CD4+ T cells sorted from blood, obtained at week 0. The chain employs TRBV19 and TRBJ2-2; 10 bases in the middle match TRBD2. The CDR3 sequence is CASTTSGANTGELFF. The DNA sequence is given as TGTGCCAGTACTACTAGCGGGGCGAACACCGGGGAGCTGTTTTTT.